This T cell receptor (beta chain) appears in the sequencing data of a study of vaccination and CD4 T cells after COVID-19 (dated by TCRdb to between 2020 and 2023). In terms of the full investigation: SARS-CoV-2 positivity had been established in the convalescent patients by nasal swab PCR, and mild disease was recorded in under ten of these patients and severe disease in one. Six males and four females were included in the convalescent cohort, with two Hispanic individuals, seven Caucasians, two Asians and one multiracial person represented. Participants got two doses of the Pfizer-BioNTech BNT162b2 vaccine (n=8) or two doses of the Moderna mRNA-1273 vaccine (n=2). Post-COVID blood samples from convalescent patients were collected a median of roughly 100 days after diagnosis, with a range of roughly 35 to 180 days. The time from the second vaccine dose to post-vaccine blood sampling had a median of roughly 70 days and ranged from roughly 13 to 241 days. For stimulating the cultures, overlapping spike peptide pools were used, derived from SARS-CoV-2 as well as from the common cold coronaviruses HCoV-NL63, HCoV-OC43 and HCoV-229E. Control cultures received a CEFX viral epitope pool as the positive control, an HIV-1 Nef peptide pool as the negative control, or no peptide. The spike-specific CD4+ TCR repertoire was compared before and after mRNA vaccination in 10 COVID-19 convalescent patients and a few infection-naive healthy vaccine recipients.

This clonotype was seen a few times. The target of this receptor is not known. Base qualities are not provided; no much larger clone lies one nucleotide away. Libraries were prepared through PCR. At the Johns Hopkins FTIC core, DNA from the cultured CD4+ T cells underwent TCR sequencing with the Oncomine TCR Beta short-read assay. The QIAamp micro DNA kit was used to extract genomic DNA from the cultured CD4+ T cells. Oncomine TCR Beta libraries made from cultured CD4+ T cells were pooled using unique dual indexes and sequenced on an Illumina iSeq 100. Processing in the source paper ran as follows. Non-productive sequences were removed, and CDR3s not starting with C, not ending with F or W, or shorter than 7 amino acids were discarded. Antigen-specific clonotypes were identified with the MANAFEST web application by comparing peptide-stimulated wells with reference and other culture wells. An FDR below 0.05, an odds ratio above 5, and a productive frequency above 0.1% in at least two of three replicate wells were required for clones to be considered positive. Cross-reactive clonotypes were defined as significantly expanded in both SARS-CoV-2 spike wells and at least one common cold coronavirus spike condition. Levenshtein distances (stringdist) and unrooted phylogenetic trees (ape) in R version 3.6.1 were used to assess CDR3 homology. The public reads were reanalyzed by TCRdb: fastp trimming at Q25, MiXCR alignment, in-frame beta chains only. Each entry merges the rows of one CDR3 protein and shows their most common DNA and genes. The V and J calls reflect TCRdb's pipeline rather than the authors' work. The sample table records about 11,000 distinct CDR3 sequences; roughly 50% of these occur just once. Over 10% of the sample goes to the ten largest clones.

The treatment or condition label on this specimen signifies: approximately nine-day PBMC culture with coronavirus spike peptide pools or control peptides (ViraFEST assay). The ViraFEST assay was used in the study, in which antigen-specific T cells were expanded with peptide pools and expanded clonotypes were subsequently identified by TCR sequencing. The convalescent patients' positive SARS-CoV-2 PCR tests fell between March and December 2020, which was before the Alpha, Beta and Delta variants emerged in the United States. Each well held 2 million or so PBMCs cultured in IMDM containing approximately 5.3% human AB serum and roughly 10 IU/ml IL-2, with around 9.2 ug/ml peptide pools added. Half of the culture medium was replaced with fresh IL-2-containing medium on days 3 and 7. After 10 to 11 days of culture, CD4+ T cells were isolated by negative selection using the EasySep CD4+ T cell isolation kit. Ficoll-Paque Plus gradient centrifugation was used to isolate PBMCs from whole blood, and the isolated PBMCs were then either used fresh or cryopreserved at -140C. In general, triplicate wells were set up for every culture condition.

The germline V gene (reference sequence) yields DFQATT for CDR1 and SNEGSKA for CDR2. The CDR3 measures 15 amino acids from cysteine to phenylalanine. Just the 45-base CDR3 DNA is kept, in frame starting at base 1. Ends trimmed: V by 6 bases, J by 2 bases; bases unmatched to a gene: 4. The paper's findings and limits, for the study overall: The median count of SARS-CoV-2-reactive clonotypes went up from approximately 22 after infection to a few dozen after vaccination, although the change was not significant. Among convalescent patients, a median around 83% of the SARS-CoV-2-reactive clones seen after vaccination appeared only after vaccination, which suggests priming specific to the vaccine. Nearly all vaccine-specific clones in convalescent patients (304 of 307) were mono-reactive for SARS-CoV-2 spike rather than cross-reactive with common cold coronaviruses. Only a relatively small number of convalescent patients were included in the study, and early timepoints following natural infection were not analyzed.

In this chain, TRBV20-1 is recombined with TRBJ2-5; a stretch of 15 junction bases matches TRBD2. This sequence was found in a human donor who had recovered from COVID-19. The sequenced material came from CD4+ T cells from blood, cultured in vitro. The DNA sequence is as follows: TGCAGTGCCCGGACTAGCGGGAGGGGACAAGAGACCCAGTACTTC. Its protein is CSARTSGRGQETQYF.